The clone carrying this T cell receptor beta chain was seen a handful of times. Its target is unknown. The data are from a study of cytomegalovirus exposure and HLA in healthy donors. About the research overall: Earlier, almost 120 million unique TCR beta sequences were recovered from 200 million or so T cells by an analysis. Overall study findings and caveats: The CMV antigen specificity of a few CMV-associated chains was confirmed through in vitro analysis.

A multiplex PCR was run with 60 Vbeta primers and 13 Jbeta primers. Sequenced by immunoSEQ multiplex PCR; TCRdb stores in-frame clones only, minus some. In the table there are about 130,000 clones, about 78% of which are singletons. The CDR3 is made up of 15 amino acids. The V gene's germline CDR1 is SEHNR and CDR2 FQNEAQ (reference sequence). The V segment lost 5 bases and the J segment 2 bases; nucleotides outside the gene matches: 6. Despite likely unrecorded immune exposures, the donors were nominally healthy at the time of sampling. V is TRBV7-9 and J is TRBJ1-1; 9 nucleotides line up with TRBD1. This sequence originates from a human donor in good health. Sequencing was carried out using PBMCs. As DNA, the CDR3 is TGTGCCAGCAGCCCCTGGGACAGGGAAAACACTGAAGCTTTCTTT. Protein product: CASSPWDRENTEAFF.